This passage covers 11 T cell receptor beta chains from one sample sequenced in a study of cytomegalovirus exposure and HLA in healthy donors. The PCR employed 60 Vbeta primers together with 13 Jbeta primers. Libraries were prepared by immunoSEQ multiplex PCR; TCRdb keeps only in-frame clonotypes and omits some of them. This sample contains tens of thousands of clones. The source material was PBMCs. The receptors were gathered from a male donor in good health and CMV-seronegative.

This chain uses TRBV7-2 with TRBJ2-7; D perhaps matches TRBD2 (5 bases). Germline lookup yields CDR1 SGHTA and CDR2 FQGNSA. CDR3 size: 16 residues. Trimming removed 0 bases at V and 2 bases at J, with 14 bases between. CDR3 in amino acids: CASSLAPGKGTYEQYF. Here the CDR3 DNA reads TGTGCCAGCAGCTTAGCGCCGGGGAAAGGGACCTACGAGCAGTACTTC.

V and J are TRBV25-1 and TRBJ2-7, with 8 positions matching TRBD1. Germline loops: CDR1 MGHDK, CDR2 SYGVNS. This CDR3 is built from 13 residues. The J segment lost 5 bases and the V segment lost 4 bases, leaving 4 bases of the junction unmatched. This chain's CDR3 is CASSVQGADEQYF. Here the CDR3 DNA reads TGTGCCAGCAGTGTCCAGGGGGCGGACGAGCAGTACTTC.

This sequence joins TRBV9 and TRBJ1-1; perhaps TRBD1 as D (6 bases). This CDR3 region has 13 residues. Germline CDR1 reads SGDLS; CDR2 reads YYNGEE. The V and J ends lost 3 bases and 1 base respectively, with 7 bases between them. CDR3 protein: CASSAQGNTEAFF. The DNA of the CDR3 is TGTGCCAGCAGCGCACAGGGGAACACTGAAGCTTTCTTT.

The CDR3: CASSHSGTWGNEQFF. CDR3 DNA: TGTGCCAGCAGCCATAGCGGGACCTGGGGGAATGAGCAGTTCTTC. The chain is built from TRBV9 and TRBJ2-1; TRBD2 agrees at 8 bases. The CDR3 covers 15 residues. V was clipped by 4 bases and J by 7 bases; unmatched bases: 10. Germline CDR1 is SGDLS and CDR2 is YYNGEE.

This rearrangement joins TRBV4-1 to TRBJ2-7; no clear D. The V end lost 1 base, the J end lost 5 bases, and 12 bases lay between the germline ends. This CDR3 has 14 amino acids. Germline V gives CDR1 MGHRA, CDR2 YSYEKL. Written as DNA, the CDR3 is TGCGCCAGCAGCCAAGCTATTCGTGTTAACGAGCAGTACTTC. As protein: CASSQAIRVNEQYF.

V and J are TRBV7-2 and TRBJ2-2; D perhaps matches TRBD1 (5 bases). CDR1 and CDR2 from the germline V gene are SGHTA and FQGNSA. This CDR3 has 17 amino acids. Deletions cut 6 bases from V and 1 base from J, with 18 bases between. CDR3 nucleotide sequence: TGTGCCAGCAGTCAACGATTCGCAGGGTGGAACACCGGGGAGCTGTTTTTT. This codes for CASSQRFAGWNTGELFF.

With regard to this clone: At one of its ends the junction is not consistent with the germline gene, which may arise from a read error. The chain combines TRBV6-4 with TRBJ2-1; D may be TRBD2 (8 bases). The CDR3 covers 18 residues. The germline V gene has CDR1 MRHNA and CDR2 SNTAGT. The CDR3 bases are TGTGCCAGCAGCCGACAGGGAGCGGGAGAGAGCTCCGACAATGAGCAGTTCTTC. Its translation: CASSRQGAGESSDNEQFF.

The chain couples TRBV6-1 to TRBJ1-3, with TRBD1 as a possible D gene (6 bases). The CDR3 is 16 amino acids. The V gene lost 2 bases and the J gene lost 7 bases, with 18 bases spanning the gap. Germline values: CDR1 MNHNS, CDR2 SASEGT. The CDR3 sequence is CASSERNRVPRNTIYF. The CDR3 region has the DNA TGTGCCAGCAGTGAACGCAACAGGGTGCCTCGGAACACCATATATTTT.

Here the CDR3 reads CATSPRETRSYEQYF. CDR3 coding DNA: TGTGCCACCAGCCCCCGGGAAACACGCTCCTACGAGCAGTACTTC. The chain is built from TRBV15 and TRBJ2-7, with D possibly TRBD2 on 5 matching bases. In germline, CDR1 is LNHNV, CDR2 YYDKDF (reference sequence). The ends were cut back, 5 bases at V and 0 bases at J, with 14 bases in the middle. The CDR3 is 15 residues long.

This chain uses TRBV6-1 with TRBJ2-7; D call uncertain. The CDR3 is made up of 13 amino acids. Germline-derived CDR1 and CDR2 are MNHNS and SASEGT. The CDR3: CALQDGIAYEQYF. CDR3 coding DNA: TGTGCACTACAAGATGGCATAGCCTACGAGCAGTACTTC.

The rearrangement joins TRBV4-1 to TRBJ2-1; D not resolved. With 0 bases removed from V and 10 bases from J, the gap between germline ends came to 7 bases. This CDR3 has 12 amino acids. Germline CDR1 is MGHRA and CDR2 is YSYEKL. The CDR3 nucleotides are TGCGCCAGCAGCCAAGATGCCGGGGAGCAGTTCTTC. It translates to CASSQDAGEQFF.